This entry is about one TCR beta chain. Its antigen remains unknown. This specimen belongs to a study of shared clonotypes between healthy human individuals. Study-wide results and limits: Sorted-subset sequencing, rarefaction showed, was incomplete despite large depth.

CDR1 and CDR2 from the germline V gene are MNHEY and SVGAGI. Trimming took 0 bases from V and 5 from J, leaving 11 bases between them. The CDR3 sequence is 14 residues long. As defined, naive CD8 cells were CD45RO-negative and positively selected for CCR7, with terminally differentiated effector memory CD45RA+ cells excluded. The data were produced by immunoSEQ multiplex PCR, yet TCRdb's version contains in-frame clones alone and is incomplete. This table has about 700,000 clones, under 95% appearing once. The chain links TRBV6-5 to TRBJ2-7; D is ambiguous. Sequenced material: naive CD8+ T cells sorted from blood. The TCR originated in a man under 40 in good health. The CDR3 nucleotides read TGTGCCAGCAGTTACTCTATCGGGTGGGACGAGCAGTACTTC. It translates to CASSYSIGWDEQYF.